Below, 26 T cell receptor beta chains from the same sample are listed, as sequenced in a study of blood T cell repertoires in COVID-19. TCRdb's copy holds only in-frame clones and misses some; the assay was immunoSEQ multiplex PCR. The profile shows 150,000 to 200,000 clones, 80% to 90% of them singletons. Sequencing input: PBMCs or T cells enriched from blood (not recorded which). These receptors were taken from a woman between 35 and 50 years old with acute COVID-19.

The rearrangement joins TRBV29-1 to TRBJ2-1, with D unresolved. In germline, CDR1 is SQVTM, CDR2 ANQGSEA. Trimming shortened V by 4 bases and J by 0 bases, and 10 bases separated the two germline ends. The CDR3 length is 14 residues. The CDR3 DNA reads TGCAGCGTTGTATTTGCGAGCTCCTACAATGAGCAGTTCTTC. This translates into CSVVFASSYNEQFF.

Here the CDR3 DNA reads TGTGCCAGCAGTGAATGGAGGGGCAGGAACACTGAAGCTTTCTTT. This encodes CASSEWRGRNTEAFF. This chain connects TRBV2 to TRBJ1-1; D possibly corresponds to TRBD1 (5 bases). CDR1 and CDR2 (germline): SNHLY, FYNNEI. CDR3 length: 15 amino acids. With 2 bases removed from V and 1 base from J, the gap between germline ends came to 11 bases.

The V call is TRBV6-4, the J call TRBJ2-3; TRBD1 matches 7 bases. J was trimmed by 2 bases and V by 5 bases; bases with no gene match: 7. Germline V gene data show CDR1 as MRHNA and CDR2 as SNTAGT. The CDR3 length is 15 residues. The CDR3 spells CASSPQGINTDTQYF. The CDR3 DNA sequence: TGTGCCAGCAGTCCACAGGGGATTAACACAGATACGCAGTATTTT.

The CDR3 region is CASTPPLTVSGNTIYF. As DNA, the CDR3 is TGTGCCAGCACCCCCCCTTTGACAGTCTCTGGAAACACCATATATTTT. The rearrangement uses TRBV7-9 and TRBJ1-3; the D gene is possibly TRBD1 (5 bases). Trimming pared 7 bases from V and 0 bases from J, leaving 16 bases between. This CDR3 comprises 16 residues. Germline V gene lookup returns CDR1 SEHNR and CDR2 FQNEAQ (reference sequence).

The rearrangement links TRBV12-3 or TRBV12-4 to TRBJ1-5; tentatively, D is TRBD1 (5 bases). V lost 5 bases, J lost 5 bases, and 10 bases lay in between. This CDR3 region has 13 residues. The CDR3 bases are TGTGCCAGCAGTCCAGGGATGTATCAGCCCCAGCATTTT. It encodes CASSPGMYQPQHF.

The genes are TRBV5-1 and TRBJ1-2, with D hard to call. Germline loops: CDR1 SGHRS, CDR2 YFSETQ. This CDR3 contains 17 residues. V shed 2 bases and J shed 3 bases, with 20 bases lying between them. The CDR3: CASSFSQPLSGDYGYTF. CDR3 DNA: TGCGCCAGCAGCTTCTCACAGCCTCTCAGTGGCGACTATGGCTACACCTTC.

V usage is TRBV9 and J usage is TRBJ1-2, with 7 positions matching TRBD1. The CDR3 extends over 15 amino acids. CDR1 is SGDLS and CDR2 is YYNGEE in the germline V gene. V was pared by 2 bases and J by 8 bases, with 12 bases of the junction left unmatched. The DNA of the CDR3 is TGTGCCAGCAGCGTGACCTCAGGGGGACCAACGGGCTACACCTTC. Translated, it gives CASSVTSGGPTGYTF. Variable domain in full (rest from reference TRBV9 and TRBJ1-2): DSGVTQTPKHLITATGQRVTLRCSPRSGDLSVYWYQQSLDQGLQFLIQYYNGEERAKGNILERFSAQQFPDLHSELNLSSLELGDSALYFCASSVTSGGPTGYTFGSGTRLTVV.

The chain has TRBV19 and TRBJ1-5; the match to TRBD1 covers 9 bases. V shed 4 bases and J 2 bases; nucleotides not matched to a gene: 6. From germline, CDR1 is LNHDA and CDR2 SQIVND (reference sequence). This CDR3 has 16 residues. CDR3 sequence (DNA): TGTGCCAGTAGTAAACAGGGGGCGGGAGGCAATCAGCCCCAGCATTTT. This gives the protein CASSKQGAGGNQPQHF.

V is TRBV7-9 and J is TRBJ1-3; 10 positions agree with TRBD1. After removal of 5 bases from V and 0 bases from J, the junction contained 1 base not matched to a gene. The CDR3 consists of 15 residues. Germline V gene sequence: CDR1 SEHNR, CDR2 FQNEAQ (reference sequence). The CDR3 protein is CASSGDRGSGNTIYF. Written as DNA, the CDR3 is TGTGCCAGCAGCGGGGACAGGGGCTCTGGAAACACCATATATTTT.

On this clone: One junction end does not reproduce the germline sequence, and a read error may be involved. The chain links TRBV7-2 to TRBJ2-1; D not certain. Germline V lookup: CDR1 SGHTA, CDR2 FQGNSA. CDR3 length: 14 amino acids. The CDR3 sequence is CASSIASNGNEQFF. The DNA for the CDR3 is TGTGCCAGCAGCATAGCCTCTAACGGCAATGAGCAGTTCTTC.

This clone occurred a few times. The V call is TRBV5-6, the J call TRBJ2-1, with 7 bases lining up with TRBD1. The trim removed 4 bases at V and 6 bases at J, leaving 4 bases unmatched. The CDR3 sequence is 13 residues long. CDR1 is SGHDT, CDR2 YYEEEE, per germline. This CDR3 reads CASSRQGPNEQFF. The CDR3 bases are TGTGCCAGCAGCCGACAGGGTCCCAATGAGCAGTTCTTC. Full variable domain (remainder filled in from reference TRBV5-6 and TRBJ2-1): DAGVTQSPTHLIKTRGQQVTLRCSPKSGHDTVSWYQQALGQGPQFIFQYYEEEERQRGNFPDRFSGHQFPNYSSELNVNALLLGDSALYLCASSRQGPNEQFFGPGTRLTVL.

This clone occurred once. V gene TRBV4-1 combines with J gene TRBJ2-7, with D perhaps TRBD2 (5 bases). Trimming stripped 0 bases from V and 3 bases from J, with 12 bases between. This CDR3 spans 15 amino acids. Germline CDR1 MGHRA, CDR2 YSYEKL. The CDR3: CASSQEWEFNYEQYF. DNA of the CDR3: TGCGCCAGCAGCCAAGAGTGGGAGTTCAACTACGAGCAGTACTTC.

The chain carries TRBV3-1 (or the pseudogene TRBV3-2) and TRBJ1-5, with 7 bases identical to TRBD1. With V trimmed by 6 bases and J by 6 bases, 8 bases remained unmatched. Germline values: CDR1 LGHDT, CDR2 YNNKEL (reference sequence). The CDR3 spans 14 residues. This CDR3 is CASSLDRDAQPQHF. The CDR3 nucleotides read TGTGCCAGCAGTCTAGACAGGGACGCTCAGCCCCAGCATTTT.

The chain joins TRBV7-2 to TRBJ2-7; 7 nucleotides align to TRBD2. CDR3 length: 14 amino acids. V was pared by 2 bases and J by 4 bases, with 5 bases of the junction left unmatched. The V gene's germline CDR1 is SGHTA and CDR2 FQGNSA. The CDR3 region is CASSLWGREYEQYF. The CDR3 coding sequence is TGTGCCAGCAGCTTATGGGGGAGGGAATACGAGCAGTACTTC.

The gene calls are TRBV9 and TRBJ1-4, with D possibly TRBD1 on 5 matching bases. V was clipped by 4 bases and J by 8 bases, with 24 bases between them. The CDR3 totals 17 residues. Germline CDR1 reads SGDLS; CDR2 reads YYNGEE. CDR3 loop: CASSPQGNGGGEEKLFF. The CDR3 nucleotides read TGTGCCAGCAGCCCCCAAGGAAACGGGGGGGGAGAGGAAAAACTGTTTTTT.

DNA of the CDR3: TGTGCCAGCACCCCTCAAGGTGCCCGCCCGGGGGATGAGCAGTTCTTC. Translating it yields CASTPQGARPGDEQFF. The V and J genes are TRBV28 and TRBJ2-1; tentatively, D is TRBD2 (6 bases). There are 16 residues in the CDR3. Germline loops: CDR1 MDHEN, CDR2 SYDVKM. Trimming pared 7 bases from V and 8 bases from J, leaving 24 bases between.

The chain recombines TRBV5-4 with TRBJ1-4, with no clear D. V shed 4 bases and J shed 8 bases, with 15 bases lying between them. Germline values: CDR1 SGHNT, CDR2 YYREEE (reference sequence). CDR3 length equals 14 residues. The CDR3: CASSTFYTGEKLFF. The CDR3 bases are TGTGCCAGCAGCACATTTTACACGGGGGAAAAACTGTTTTTT.

This clone was detected only once. This chain links TRBV2 with TRBJ2-7; 11 bases are shared with TRBD1. From germline, CDR1 is SNHLY and CDR2 FYNNEI. CDR3 length: 16 residues. Germline trimming cut 0 bases from V and 3 bases from J; bases unmatched to any gene: 4. The CDR3 region has the DNA TGTGCCAGCAGTGAAGCGCTTGGGACAGGGGGCTACGAGCAGTACTTC. Its translation: CASSEALGTGGYEQYF.

This clone is a singleton in its sample. V gene TRBV5-1 combines with J gene TRBJ2-1; TRBD2 aligns across 8 bases. The CDR3 runs 18 residues. From germline, CDR1 is SGHRS and CDR2 YFSETQ. The V and J ends lost 0 bases and 0 bases, in that order; junction bases with no gene match: 8. CDR3 sequence: CASSLAPTGGSSYNEQFF. CDR3 DNA sequence: TGCGCCAGCAGCTTGGCTCCAACGGGGGGGAGCTCCTACAATGAGCAGTTCTTC. Full variable domain (outside the CDR3, taken from reference TRBV5-1 and TRBJ2-1): KAGVTQTPRYLIKTRGQQVTLSCSPISGHRSVSWYQQTPGQGLQFLFEYFSETQRNKGNFPGRFSGRQFSNSRSEMNVSTLELGDSALYLCASSLAPTGGSSYNEQFFGPGTRLTVL.

This sequence joins TRBV29-1 and TRBJ2-1, with 11 bases aligning to TRBD1. The CDR3 has 14 amino acids. The V and J ends lost 6 bases and 5 bases, in that order; junction bases with no gene match: 6. Germline V gives CDR1 SQVTM, CDR2 ANQGSEA. In DNA form, the CDR3 reads TGCAGCGTAGCCGGGACAGGGGGAAACAATGAGCAGTTCTTC. It encodes CSVAGTGGNNEQFF.

The J gene is TRBJ1-1, the V gene TRBV3-1 (or the pseudogene TRBV3-2); possibly TRBD1 for D (5 bases). Trimming took off 1 base at V and 0 bases at J, with 6 bases between the two ends. Per germline, CDR1 LGHDT and CDR2 YNNKEL (reference sequence). This CDR3 comprises 14 residues. Here the CDR3 reads CASSQAGMNTEAFF. The CDR3 DNA follows: TGTGCCAGCAGCCAAGCAGGGATGAACACTGAAGCTTTCTTT.

The chain links TRBV12-3 or TRBV12-4 to TRBJ2-7; D may be TRBD1 (6 bases). Trimming took 1 base from V and 6 from J, leaving 7 bases between them. CDR3 length: 12 amino acids. The CDR3 DNA is TGTGCCAGCAGTTTAGGGGGGCGCGAGCAGTACTTC. Translating it yields CASSLGGREQYF.

The chain employs TRBV7-3 and TRBJ1-2; no definite D call. The germline V gene encodes CDR1 SGHTA and CDR2 FQGTGA. The CDR3 consists of 13 residues. V was pared by 0 bases and J by 6 bases, with 8 bases between. The CDR3 sequence is CASSLTEGNGYTF. In DNA form, the CDR3 reads TGTGCCAGCAGCTTAACCGAGGGTAATGGCTACACCTTC.

The V and J genes are TRBV14 and TRBJ1-6; D may be TRBD1 (6 bases). V was pared by 2 bases and J by 4 bases, with 9 bases between. Germline V gene lookup returns CDR1 SGHDN and CDR2 FVKESK. The CDR3 sequence is 15 residues long. The CDR3 protein is CASSQTQGYNSPLHF. As DNA, the CDR3 is TGTGCCAGCAGCCAAACGCAGGGGTATAATTCACCCCTCCACTTT.

The chain is built from TRBV25-1 and TRBJ2-3, with D perhaps matching TRBD1 (6 bases). Per germline, CDR1 MGHDK and CDR2 SYGVNS. V lost 5 bases to trimming and J lost 4 bases, with 19 bases between them. This CDR3 spans 16 amino acids. The CDR3 DNA reads as TGTGCCAGCAGTACAACGACAGGTGAGGTGGCAGATACGCAGTATTTT. This codes for CASSTTTGEVADTQYF.

The V gene is TRBV19, the J gene TRBJ2-2; TRBD2 agrees at 13 bases. The CDR3 length is 14 residues. Germline CDR1 LNHDA, CDR2 SQIVND (reference sequence). Trimming at V came to 6 bases and at J to 16 bases, leaving 11 bases not matched to a gene. The CDR3 sequence is CASSQGLAGNTGFF. The CDR3 nucleotides are TGTGCCAGTAGCCAGGGACTAGCGGGGAACACCGGGTTTTTT.